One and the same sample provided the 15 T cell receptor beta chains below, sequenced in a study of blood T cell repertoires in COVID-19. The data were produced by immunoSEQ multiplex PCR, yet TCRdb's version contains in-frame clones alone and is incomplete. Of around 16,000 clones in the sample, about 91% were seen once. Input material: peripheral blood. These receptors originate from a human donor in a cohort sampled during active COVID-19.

The CDR3 coding sequence is TGTGCCAGCAGTTTGCTAGCGGGGTTTTACAATGAGCAGTTCTTC. Its translation: CASSLLAGFYNEQFF. The chain joins TRBV28 to TRBJ2-1; TRBD2 matches 9 bases. Germline-derived CDR1 and CDR2 are MDHEN and SYDVKM. The junction had 4 bases not matched to a gene; V was cut back by 3 bases and J by 4 bases. The length of the CDR3 is 15 residues.

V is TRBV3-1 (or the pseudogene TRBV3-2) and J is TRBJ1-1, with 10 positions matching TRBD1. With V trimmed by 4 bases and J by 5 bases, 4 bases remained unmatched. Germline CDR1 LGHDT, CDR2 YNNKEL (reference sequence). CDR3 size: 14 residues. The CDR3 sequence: CASSPGQGGTEAFF. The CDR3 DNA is TGTGCCAGCAGCCCCGGACAGGGGGGAACTGAAGCTTTCTTT.

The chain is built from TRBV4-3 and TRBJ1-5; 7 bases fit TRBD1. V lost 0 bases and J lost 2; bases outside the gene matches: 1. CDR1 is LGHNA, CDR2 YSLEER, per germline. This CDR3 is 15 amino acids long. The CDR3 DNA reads TGCGCCAGCAGCCAAGATGGGACAGGCAATCAGCCCCAGCATTTT. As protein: CASSQDGTGNQPQHF.

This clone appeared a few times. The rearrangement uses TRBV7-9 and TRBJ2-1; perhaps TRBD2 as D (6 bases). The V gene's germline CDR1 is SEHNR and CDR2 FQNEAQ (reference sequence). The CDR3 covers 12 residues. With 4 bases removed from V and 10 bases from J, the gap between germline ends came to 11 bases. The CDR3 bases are TGTGCCAGCAGCTCCTCGCTAGCGGAGCAGTTCTTC. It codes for CASSSSLAEQFF. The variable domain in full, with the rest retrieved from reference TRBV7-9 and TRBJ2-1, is DTGVSQNPRHKITKRGQNVTFRCDPISEHNRLYWYRQTLGQGPEFLTYFQNEAQLEKSRLLSDRFSAERPKGSFSTLEIQRTEQGDSAMYLCASSSSLAEQFFGPGTRLTVL.

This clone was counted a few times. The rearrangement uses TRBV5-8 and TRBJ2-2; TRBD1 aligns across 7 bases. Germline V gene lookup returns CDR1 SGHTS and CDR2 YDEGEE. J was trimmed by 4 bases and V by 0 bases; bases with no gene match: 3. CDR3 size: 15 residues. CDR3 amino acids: CASSLGQGSTGELFF. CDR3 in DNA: TGTGCCAGCAGCTTGGGACAGGGCTCCACCGGGGAGCTGTTTTTT.

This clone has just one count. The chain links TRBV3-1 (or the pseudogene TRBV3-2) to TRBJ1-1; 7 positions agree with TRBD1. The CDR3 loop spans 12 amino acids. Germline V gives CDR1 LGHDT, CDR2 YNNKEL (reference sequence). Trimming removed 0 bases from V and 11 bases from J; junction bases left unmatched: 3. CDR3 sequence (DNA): TGTGCCAGCAGCCAAGACGCCAGGGGGGCTTTCTTT. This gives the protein CASSQDARGAFF.

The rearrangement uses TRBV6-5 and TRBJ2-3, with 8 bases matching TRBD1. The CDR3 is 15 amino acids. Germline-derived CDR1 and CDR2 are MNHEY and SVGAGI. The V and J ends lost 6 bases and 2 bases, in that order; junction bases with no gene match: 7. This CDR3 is CASREDRDYTDTQYF. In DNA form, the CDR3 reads TGTGCCAGCAGAGAGGACAGGGATTACACAGATACGCAGTATTTT.

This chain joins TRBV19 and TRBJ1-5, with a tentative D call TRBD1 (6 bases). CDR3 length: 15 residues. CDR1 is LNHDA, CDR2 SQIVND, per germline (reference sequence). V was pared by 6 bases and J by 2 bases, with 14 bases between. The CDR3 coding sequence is TGTGCCAGTAGAGAGACAGGTTTTGGCAATCAGCCCCAGCATTTT. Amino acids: CASRETGFGNQPQHF.

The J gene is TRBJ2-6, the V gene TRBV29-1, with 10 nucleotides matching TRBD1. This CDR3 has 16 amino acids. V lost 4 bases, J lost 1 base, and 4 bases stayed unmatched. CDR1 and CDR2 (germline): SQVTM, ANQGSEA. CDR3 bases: TGCAGCGTTGCTTTGGACAGGGGGTCTGGGGCCAACGTCCTGACTTTC. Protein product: CSVALDRGSGANVLTF.

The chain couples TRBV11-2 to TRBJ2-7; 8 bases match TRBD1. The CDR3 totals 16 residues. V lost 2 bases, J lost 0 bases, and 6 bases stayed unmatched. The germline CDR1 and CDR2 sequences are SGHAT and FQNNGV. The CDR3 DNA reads TGTGCCAGCAGCTTACGTCAGGGGGCAAACTCCTACGAGCAGTACTTC. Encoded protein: CASSLRQGANSYEQYF.

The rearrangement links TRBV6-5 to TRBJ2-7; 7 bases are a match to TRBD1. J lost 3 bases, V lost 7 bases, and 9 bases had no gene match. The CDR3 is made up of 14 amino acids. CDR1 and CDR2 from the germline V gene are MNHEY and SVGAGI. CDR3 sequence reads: CASIPPGQIYEQYF. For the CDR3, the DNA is TGTGCCAGCATTCCTCCGGGACAGATCTACGAGCAGTACTTC.

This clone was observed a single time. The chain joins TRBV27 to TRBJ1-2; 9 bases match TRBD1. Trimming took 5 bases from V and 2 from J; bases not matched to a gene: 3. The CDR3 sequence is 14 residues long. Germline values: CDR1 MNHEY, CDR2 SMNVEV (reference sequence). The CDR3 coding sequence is TGTGCCAGCAGTAGGACAGGGGTAAACTATGGCTACACCTTC. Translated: CASSRTGVNYGYTF.

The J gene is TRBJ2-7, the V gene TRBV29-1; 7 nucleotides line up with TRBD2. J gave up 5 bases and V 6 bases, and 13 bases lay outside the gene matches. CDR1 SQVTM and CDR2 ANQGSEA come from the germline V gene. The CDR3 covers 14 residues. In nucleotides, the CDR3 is TGCAGCGTAGACCCGAGCGGGGTTTATAACGAGCAGTACTTC. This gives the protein CSVDPSGVYNEQYF.

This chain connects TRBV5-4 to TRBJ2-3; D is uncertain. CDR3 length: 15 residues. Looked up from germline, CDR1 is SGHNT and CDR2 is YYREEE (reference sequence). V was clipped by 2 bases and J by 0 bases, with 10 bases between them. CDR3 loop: CASSLSLSSTDTQYF. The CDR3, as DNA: TGTGCCAGCAGCTTAAGCTTGTCTAGCACAGATACGCAGTATTTT. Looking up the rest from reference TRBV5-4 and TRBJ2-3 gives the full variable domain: ETGVTQSPTHLIKTRGQQVTLRCSSQSGHNTVSWYQQALGQGPQFIFQYYREEENGRGNFPPRFSGLQFPNYSSELNVNALELDDSALYLCASSLSLSSTDTQYFGPGTRLTVL.

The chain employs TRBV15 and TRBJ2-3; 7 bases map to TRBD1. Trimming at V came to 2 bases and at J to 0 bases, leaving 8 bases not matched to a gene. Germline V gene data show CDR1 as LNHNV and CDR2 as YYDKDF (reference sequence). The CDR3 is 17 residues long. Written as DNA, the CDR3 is TGTGCCACCAGCAGACACCACAGGGGTGGCAGCACAGATACGCAGTATTTT. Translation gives CATSRHHRGGSTDTQYF.